This T cell receptor (beta chain) is from a study of blood T cell repertoires in COVID-19. Repertoires were generated with immunoSEQ multiplex PCR, while TCRdb's copy carries only in-frame clones and drops some. The top ten hold 0.95% to 1% of the sample, which has 300,000 to 400,000 clones, approximately 90% seen once. CDR1 and CDR2 from the germline V gene are MNHEY and SVGAGI. Trimming cost V 5 bases and J 3 bases, with 10 bases left between them. The CDR3 is 13 amino acids. Input material: PBMCs or T cells enriched from blood (not recorded which). The clonotype originates from a young woman with acute COVID-19. The V and J genes are TRBV6-5 and TRBJ1-2; no clear D. The CDR3 region is CASSKRTDYGYTF. The DNA for the CDR3 is TGTGCCAGCAGTAAGCGGACGGACTATGGCTACACCTTC.